This T cell receptor beta chain was obtained from a study of T cell responses to AZD1222 COVID-19 vaccine. Study at large: Second doses were pooled across both intervals (about 4 or about 12 weeks). Findings and caveats of the study: Clonal diversity may have been underestimated, and the donors were mostly white British, with more females than males. Spike regions recognized by vaccine-associated CD4 TCRs spanned the protein, led by 160-218 and 743-854. Among spike-specific TCRs, nearly half reportedly target unmutated variant regions.

CDR1 and CDR2 (germline): LGHDT, YNNKEL (reference sequence). V dropped 3 bases and J dropped 3 bases, with 18 bases sitting between them. The CDR3 covers 16 residues. Method: immunoSEQ multiplex PCR; TCRdb's copy keeps in-frame clones and lacks some. The table lists roughly 120,000 clones, around 90% of them singletons, with 4.5% to 6.5% in the top ten. This clone has just one count. Its specificity is unknown. The sequenced sample was peripheral blood, obtained on day 0 of AZD1222 vaccination. This chain links TRBV3-1 (or the pseudogene TRBV3-2) with TRBJ2-7, with D possibly being TRBD1 (7 bases). The sequence was collected from an adult in good health. CDR3 loop: CASSQEGQRQDYEQYF. CDR3 in DNA: TGTGCCAGCAGCCAGGAGGGACAGAGACAAGACTACGAGCAGTACTTC.